One sample yielded the 30 T cell receptor beta chains listed below, sequenced in a study of human CD8 memory T cell subsets. By UMI-labeled 5' RACE, the TCR beta libraries were made. TCRdb re-called the 5' RACE reads and gives one entry per CDR3 protein, without DNA. The repertoire table contains 5,000 or so distinct CDR3 sequences. Sequencing was done on a sample of CD8+ T cells from PBMCs. These receptor sequences come from a human donor in good health.

The chain joins TRBV19 to TRBJ2-7; with no DNA, the TCRdb D assignment of TRBD1 cannot be verified. Germline V gene sequence: CDR1 LNHDA, CDR2 SQIVND (reference sequence). This CDR3 has 14 residues. The CDR3: CASSSATGTYEQYF.

This clonotype is deemed medium-sized by its frequency. The chain joins TRBV21-1 to TRBJ2-2; the TRBD1 assignment by TCRdb is unverifiable without DNA. TRBV21-1 is described as a pseudogene. The CDR3 loop spans 15 amino acids. The chain's CDR3 is CASSKEEGVTGELFF.

The chain joins TRBV6-5 to TRBJ2-1; the D call from TCRdb, TRBD2, cannot be confirmed without DNA. Germline assignment: CDR1 MNHEY and CDR2 SVGAGI. The CDR3 has 15 amino acids. The chain's CDR3 is CASSRTSGGYNEQFF.

V gene TRBV5-3 combines with J gene TRBJ2-4; the D gene TCRdb calls, TRBD1, cannot be checked with no DNA. TRBV5-3 belongs to the ORF category, with a function that is uncertain. The CDR3 contains 16 residues. This CDR3 is CARSFRGRMAKNIQYF.

Its frequency marks this clonotype as medium-sized (0.01 to 0.1%). The genes are TRBV4-3 and TRBJ2-6; the TCRdb D gene call, TRBD2, has no DNA to confirm it. From germline, CDR1 is LGHNA and CDR2 YSLEER. The CDR3 length is 17 residues. CDR3 region: CASSQDGGSSGANVLTF.

Here the CDR3 reads CASSQDPKMNTEAFF. The chain recombines TRBV4-3 with TRBJ1-1. Germline CDR1 reads LGHNA; CDR2 reads YSLEER. This CDR3 is built from 15 residues.

The chain employs TRBV27 and TRBJ2-1; no DNA is available, so the TRBD1 call from TCRdb remains unchecked. Per the germline V gene, CDR1 is MNHEY and CDR2 is SMNVEV (reference sequence). This CDR3 has 14 residues. This CDR3 reads CASKRAGGHNEQFF.

The chain employs TRBV20-1 and TRBJ2-1; there is no DNA to check the TCRdb D call of TRBD1. The germline CDR1 and CDR2 sequences are DFQATT and SNEGSKA (reference sequence). There are 15 residues in the CDR3. The CDR3 protein is CSARVSGREFNEQFF.

V usage is TRBV6-4 and J usage is TRBJ2-1; checking the TCRdb D call of TRBD1 is not possible without DNA. Germline loops: CDR1 MRHNA, CDR2 SNTAGT. The CDR3 spans 15 residues. The chain's CDR3 is CASSDSTGGYNEQFF.

In terms of frequency, this clonotype is medium-sized. The chain combines TRBV7-2 with TRBJ2-7; as DNA is missing, the TRBD1 call by TCRdb cannot be tested. From germline, CDR1 is SGHTA and CDR2 FQGNSA. CDR3 length: 14 amino acids. The CDR3 protein is CASSLSQGFYEQYF.

The chain joins TRBV6-1 to TRBJ2-5; TCRdb's D gene call, TRBD2, goes unchecked for lack of DNA. The CDR3 contains 15 residues. Germline CDR1 is MNHNS and CDR2 is SASEGT. The CDR3 loop is CASSGLAGGPETQYF.

The J gene is TRBJ2-7, the V gene TRBV4-2. Germline V gives CDR1 LGHNA, CDR2 YNFKEQ. The CDR3 length is 15 residues. The CDR3 sequence is CASSQTTESSYEQYF.

This rearrangement joins TRBV6-4 to TRBJ2-2. The germline V gene has CDR1 MRHNA and CDR2 SNTAGT. The CDR3 consists of 15 residues. CDR3 protein: CASSAQPSNTGELFF.

The rearrangement joins TRBV6-2 or TRBV6-3 to TRBJ2-1; TCRdb picks TRBD2, but there is no DNA to check that call. Germline V gives CDR1 MNHEY, CDR2 SVGEGT. The CDR3 runs 15 residues. The CDR3 reads CASRDSGGASNEQFF.

This chain uses TRBV6-5 with TRBJ2-3; TCRdb selects TRBD2, and the lack of DNA leaves this call unchecked. CDR1 MNHEY and CDR2 SVGAGI come from the germline V gene. This CDR3 spans 13 amino acids. The CDR3 sequence: CASALAETDTQYF.

The chain employs TRBV19 and TRBJ2-1. The germline gives CDR1 LNHDA, CDR2 SQIVND (reference sequence). This CDR3 contains 15 residues. The CDR3: CASSISRSSVNEQFF.

The chain uses TRBV6-2 or TRBV6-3 and TRBJ2-7; TCRdb's D call of TRBD1 is untestable without DNA. The CDR3 totals 18 residues. Germline V gene sequence: CDR1 MNHEY, CDR2 SVGEGT. The CDR3 sequence: CASSYSTEPRTGVGERYF.

The V gene is TRBV25-1, the J gene TRBJ2-1; checking the TCRdb D call of TRBD2 is not possible without DNA. CDR3 size: 21 residues. CDR1 and CDR2 (germline): MGHDK, SYGVNS. CDR3 sequence: CASSETQSGEVRGSSYNEQFF.

The genes are TRBV6-4 and TRBJ2-5; TCRdb gives TRBD1 as the D gene, but with no DNA this cannot be confirmed. This CDR3 contains 16 residues. Germline assignment: CDR1 MRHNA and CDR2 SNTAGT. This CDR3 is CASSPDGTNTQETQYF.

The V call is TRBV6-4, the J call TRBJ2-2; TCRdb's D call of TRBD1 is untestable without DNA. Germline values: CDR1 MRHNA, CDR2 SNTAGT. The CDR3 totals 17 residues. The CDR3: CASSDSPPGGLTGELFF.

The V gene is TRBV4-3, the J gene TRBJ2-7. Germline CDR1 is LGHNA and CDR2 is YSLEER. CDR3 length: 15 residues. CDR3 residues: CASSQDLGGAYGQYF.

This clonotype ranks as medium-sized in terms of frequency. The V and J genes are TRBV6-4 and TRBJ2-3; the TCRdb D gene call, TRBD1, has no DNA to confirm it. CDR1 is MRHNA and CDR2 is SNTAGT in the germline V gene. The CDR3 contains 15 residues. The CDR3 here is CASSPGTTSTDTQYF.

J is TRBJ2-1 and V is TRBV5-1. CDR1 and CDR2 from the germline V gene are SGHRS and YFSETQ. This CDR3 has 11 amino acids. The CDR3 spells CASSLEVEQFF.

This chain connects TRBV19 to TRBJ2-5; TCRdb reports TRBD2, a call that lacks DNA to check it against. The germline gives CDR1 LNHDA, CDR2 SQIVND (reference sequence). The CDR3 length is 16 residues. The CDR3 spells CASSNIAGSSKETQYF. The full variable domain, rest sourced from reference TRBV19 and TRBJ2-5, is DGGITQSPKYLFRKEGQNVTLSCEQNLNHDAMYWYRQDPGQGLRLIYYSQIVNDFQKGDIAEGYSVSREKKESFPLTVTSAQKNPTAFYLCASSNIAGSSKETQYFGPGTRLLVL.

The V call is TRBV27, the J call TRBJ2-3; TCRdb lists TRBD2, though no DNA is available to test this call. The CDR3 loop spans 16 amino acids. Germline CDR1 reads MNHEY; CDR2 reads SMNVEV (reference sequence). Here the CDR3 reads CASSEPSAGGTDTQYF.

The CDR3 sequence is CASSTTGGSGANVLTF. This rearrangement joins TRBV6-5 to TRBJ2-6; TCRdb outputs TRBD1, but without DNA this stays unchecked. Germline assignment: CDR1 MNHEY and CDR2 SVGAGI. This CDR3 spans 16 amino acids.

By frequency, this clonotype registers medium-sized. The chain recombines TRBV10-1 with TRBJ1-1. From germline, CDR1 is WNHNN and CDR2 SYGVQD (reference sequence). The CDR3 is 18 amino acids. CDR3 region: CASSESSYRTQPNTEAFF.

Judged by frequency, this clonotype is medium-sized. The rearrangement uses TRBV25-1 and TRBJ1-1; the TCRdb call, TRBD1, lacks DNA for checking. The CDR3 runs to 14 residues. Germline CDR1 MGHDK, CDR2 SYGVNS. The CDR3 here is CASSEGQVNTEAFF. Full variable domain (missing parts from reference TRBV25-1 and TRBJ1-1): EADIYQTPRYLVIGTGKKITLECSQTMGHDKMYWYQQDPGMELHLIHYSYGVNSTEKGDLSSESTVSRIRTEHFPLTLESARPSHTSQYLCASSEGQVNTEAFFGQGTRLTVV.

The chain couples TRBV6-6 to TRBJ1-4; without DNA, the TCRdb call of TRBD1 cannot be checked. The CDR3 consists of 16 residues. Germline V gives CDR1 MNHNY, CDR2 SVGAGI (reference sequence). This chain's CDR3 is CASSPTTGAHNEKLFF.

This clonotype registers medium-sized by frequency. This chain connects TRBV29-1 to TRBJ2-2; the TCRdb call, TRBD2, lacks DNA for checking. The V gene's germline CDR1 is SQVTM and CDR2 ANQGSEA. The CDR3 loop spans 16 amino acids. The CDR3 loop reads CSVRPDSGRGTGELFF.